This T cell receptor (beta chain) was recorded in a study of T cells in Graves' hyperthyroidism and ophthalmopathy. Study-level information: Peripheral blood sampling occurred at initial diagnosis, before any treatment.

A note on this clonotype: No antigen is known for it.

Study-level findings and limits: The model's output predicted ophthalmopathy at a median of roughly 6 months prior to onset.

CDR1 LNHDA and CDR2 SQIVND come from the germline V gene (reference sequence). CDR3 length: 13 residues. The V and J ends lost 3 bases and 3 bases respectively, with 8 bases between them. The hyperthyroidism was newly diagnosed and had lasted under 2 months; the patients were aged 18 to 65. Clinical symptoms, serum thyroxine, TRAb, thyroid ultrasound and orbital computed tomography informed diagnoses. What was amplified from RNA transcripts were TCR beta CDR3 regions. The TCR CDR3 first-round RT-PCR relied on the HTBI primer set. MiXCR, run by TCRdb on the multiplex PCR reads, gives a single entry per CDR3 protein. Found here are 550,000 to 850,000 distinct CDR3 sequences, around a sixth of them singletons; the top ten hold over 15%.

The source of this sequence is a woman between 45 and 65 years old with Graves' hyperthyroidism that later progressed to Graves' ophthalmopathy. The specimen sequenced was blood. The rearrangement uses TRBV19 and TRBJ1-2; D might be TRBD1 (5 bases). The CDR3 bases are TGTGCCAGTAGTATGAGCAGGGACTATGGCTACACCTTC. It is translated as CASSMSRDYGYTF.